The 8 T cell receptor beta chains in this list originate from one sample, sequenced in a study of vaccination and CD4 T cells after COVID-19. Described treatment: roughly ten-day PBMC culture with coronavirus spike peptide pools or control peptides (ViraFEST assay). Antigen specificity for these receptors is unknown. The study sequenced cultured CD4+ T cell DNA using the Oncomine TCR Beta short-read assay. Each CDR3 protein gets one entry after TCRdb re-called the PCR reads with MiXCR. The data show approximately 17,000 distinct CDR3 sequences, roughly 50% seen once. Material: CD4+ T cells from blood, cultured in vitro. Every receptor here comes from a human donor who had recovered from COVID-19.

The rearrangement uses TRBV6-1 and TRBJ2-5; TRBD1 might be the D (5 bases). The CDR3 runs 13 residues. Trimming left V 6 bases short and J 5 bases short, with 13 bases between. Looked up from germline, CDR1 is MNHNS and CDR2 is SASEGT. Here the CDR3 reads CASRTDGAETQYF. The CDR3 nucleotides are TGTGCCAGCAGAACCGATGGGGCTGAGACCCAGTACTTC.

J is TRBJ2-1 and V is TRBV10-3; D uncertain. The V end lost 10 bases, the J end lost 9 bases, and 13 bases lay between the germline ends. The CDR3 is 11 residues long. Germline V gene data show CDR1 as ENHRY and CDR2 as SYGVKD. The CDR3 reads CASLRGSEQFF. In nucleotides, the CDR3 is TGTGCCAGCTTGCGAGGATCTGAGCAGTTCTTC.

J is TRBJ2-4 and V is TRBV20-1; 13 bases are a match to TRBD2. Looked up from germline, CDR1 is DFQATT and CDR2 is SNEGSKA (reference sequence). Trimming cost V 0 bases and J 8 bases; bases outside gene matches: 4. This CDR3 spans 15 amino acids. The CDR3 loop reads CSAREGTSGTYIQYF. CDR3 DNA sequence: TGCAGTGCTAGAGAGGGGACTAGCGGGACTTACATTCAGTACTTC.

The V and J genes are TRBV7-2 and TRBJ1-5, with TRBD1 identical over 7 bases. CDR1 is SGHTA, CDR2 FQGNSA, per germline. The CDR3 is made up of 15 amino acids. The J segment lost 4 bases and the V segment lost 5 bases, leaving 8 bases of the junction unmatched. CDR3 sequence: CASSAWDSLNQPQHF. The DNA for the CDR3 is TGTGCCAGCAGCGCCTGGGACAGCCTTAATCAGCCCCAGCATTTT.

The rearrangement joins TRBV10-3 to TRBJ1-2, with TRBD1 identical over 8 bases. From germline, CDR1 is ENHRY and CDR2 SYGVKD. V trimming: 6 bases; J trimming: 1 base; junction bases outside the gene matches: 10. CDR3 size: 16 residues. The CDR3 nucleotides are TGTGCCATCAGGGAATCTACAGGGGGGGGTAACTATGGCTACACCTTC. Protein product: CAIRESTGGGNYGYTF.

By share, this clonotype ranks as medium-sized (0.01 to 0.1%). V and J are TRBV20-1 and TRBJ1-1; the D gene is possibly TRBD1 (5 bases). V shed 5 bases and J shed 6 bases, with 13 bases lying between them. Per the germline V gene, CDR1 is DFQATT and CDR2 is SNEGSKA (reference sequence). The CDR3 is 12 residues long. The CDR3 region has the DNA TGCAGTGCTCCCCGGGGGGTGGCTGAAGCTTTCTTT. Amino acids: CSAPRGVAEAFF.

The chain links TRBV12-3 or TRBV12-4 to TRBJ1-2, with D unresolved. This CDR3 contains 13 residues. Trimming cost V 3 bases and J 4 bases, with 9 bases left between them. The CDR3 bases are TGTGCCAGCAGTTTCGACCAAGCCTATGGCTACACCTTC. As protein: CASSFDQAYGYTF.

The chain uses TRBV24-1 and TRBJ2-7; no clear D gene. In germline, CDR1 is KGHDR, CDR2 SFDVKD. The CDR3 sequence is 12 residues long. With 5 bases removed from V and 2 bases from J, the gap between germline ends came to 6 bases. The CDR3 region has the DNA TGTGCCACCAGTGGCGCGACCTACGAGCAGTACTTC. It is translated as CATSGATYEQYF.